What follows is one T cell receptor beta chain and its context. There is no known antigen for this receptor. Base quality data are lacking; no much larger clone is found one base away. This sample is part of a study of identical twins (dated by TCRdb to 2016 to 2018). Some background on the complete study: To test whether fetal clonotypes persist, the study used deep sequencing on TCR alpha and beta repertoires from monozygotic twins, unrelated adults of various ages, and cord blood. To rule out contamination, replicate twin experiments were performed at different times with different library preparation protocols. Broad study findings and their caveats: Abundant cord blood beta clonotypes had fewer insertions, young adult naive repertoires showed a similar but weaker trend, and memory repertoires showed no such trend. Invariant T cells such as MAIT and iNKT could partly confound zero-insertion analyses, although diverse VJ usage argued against such confounding for most clonotypes. Compared with coincidental sharing between unrelated individuals, out-of-frame TCR alpha sequences shared between twins had an excess of sequences with low generation probability. In monozygotic twins, recombination models systematically underestimated out-of-frame TCR alpha sharing, but the models matched the sharing seen between unrelated individuals. The excess sharing between twins in beta out-of-frame sequences was weaker because fewer shared sequences reduced the signal-to-noise ratio. Because the same donors could not be followed over many years, the conclusions relied on cross-sectional statistical analysis.

Only healthy Caucasian donors were included. Miltenyi CD45RO+ enrichment and human naive T-cell isolation kits were used to isolate memory (CD45RO+) and naive T cells from PBMC. Library preparation used 5' RACE. Sequencing instrument: Illumina HiSeq 2000. A universal primer binding site was added through template switching, and the final cDNA carried a unique molecular identifier so that TCR cDNA molecules could be counted accurately. Specific primers in the conserved constant-segment region were used to synthesize first-strand cDNA for TCR alpha and beta chains. Each cDNA library was double barcoded, with a SMART-Mk sample barcode plus Illumina barcodes, to control for contamination. TruSeq adapter sequences and Illumina sample barcodes were added in two successive PCR steps. TCR alpha and beta cDNA libraries were sequenced on the Illumina HiSeq platform with custom primers. As for the original processing: Raw reads were processed with MiGEC to extract unique molecular identifiers, and MiXCR was used to determine CDR3 positions. Recombination models were inferred per individual with the repgenHMM and IGoR tools using an EM algorithm. Shared clonotype analysis was performed with the tcR package in R, normalizing sharing by the product of cloneset sizes. To study raw recombination without the effects of thymic and clonal selection, out-of-frame nonproductive sequences were analyzed. Clones were called with MiXCR by TCRdb after fastp trimmed the public reads at Q25, and only in-frame beta chains were retained. Merged by CDR3 protein, the rows form single entries marked with the most common genes and DNA. Here the V and J calls rest on TCRdb's processing, not on the authors' analysis. The table for this sample lists 200,000 to 300,000 distinct CDR3 sequences; more than 9% of them were counted only once. In total, the top ten clones hold approximately 11% of the sample.

The sample comprised memory T cells sorted from blood. The label giving this sample's cell subset or site can be read as: CD45RO+ enriched T cells. The receptor was derived from a man aged 45-65 years in good health.

The sequence in DNA is TGTGCCAGCGGGAAGGTCGAAGGGGGAAACATTCAGTACTTC. This gives the protein CASGKVEGGNIQYF. The chain links TRBV6-1 with TRBJ2-4; the D gene is possibly TRBD1, with 6 bases matching. CDR1 and CDR2, looked up from the germline V gene, are MNHNS and SASEGT. A distance of 17 bases separates the germline ends of V and J, which lose 8 bases and 6 bases respectively. Reading from cysteine to phenylalanine, the CDR3 counts 14 amino acids. Of all the DNA, just the CDR3 is kept, 42 bases in frame from base 1.